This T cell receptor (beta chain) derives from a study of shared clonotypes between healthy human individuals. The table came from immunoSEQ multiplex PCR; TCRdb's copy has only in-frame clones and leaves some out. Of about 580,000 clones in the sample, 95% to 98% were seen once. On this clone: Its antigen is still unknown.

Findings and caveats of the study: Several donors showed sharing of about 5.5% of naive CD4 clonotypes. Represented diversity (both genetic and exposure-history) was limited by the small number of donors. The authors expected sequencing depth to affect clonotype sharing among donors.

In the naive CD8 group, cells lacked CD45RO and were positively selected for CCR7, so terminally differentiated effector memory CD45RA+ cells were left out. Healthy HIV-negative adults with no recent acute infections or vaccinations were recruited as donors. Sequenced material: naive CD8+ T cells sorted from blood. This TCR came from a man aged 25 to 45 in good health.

The DNA of the CDR3 is TGTGCCAGCAGCTACGGGACTAGCGGGAGCAATGAGCAGTTCTTC. Translated, it gives CASSYGTSGSNEQFF. The genes are TRBV5-8 and TRBJ2-1, with 14 nucleotides matching TRBD2. The V gene end was trimmed by 3 bases and the J gene end by 6 bases; junction bases not matched to a gene: 2. Looked up from germline, CDR1 is SGHTS and CDR2 is YDEGEE. The CDR3 spans 15 residues.